These 14 T cell receptor beta chains were sequenced from one sample in a study of blood T cell repertoires in COVID-19. The assay was immunoSEQ multiplex PCR, and TCRdb's table has in-frame clones only and misses some. The sample has 200,000 to 250,000 clones; approximately 80% are singletons. The sample consisted of peripheral blood. The origin of the receptors is a woman in her thirties or forties with active or convalescent COVID-19.

V gene TRBV4-1 combines with J gene TRBJ1-6, with D tentatively TRBD1 (5 bases). This CDR3 region has 13 residues. The V and J ends lost 2 bases and 9 bases respectively, with 8 bases between them. In germline, CDR1 is MGHRA, CDR2 YSYEKL. CDR3 in amino acids: CASSQIQGSPLHF. CDR3 bases: TGCGCCAGCAGCCAAATCCAGGGTTCACCCCTCCACTTT.

V is TRBV5-5 and J is TRBJ1-6; maybe TRBD1 (5 bases). The V end lost 2 bases, the J end lost 8 bases, and 11 bases lay between the germline ends. Germline V gives CDR1 SGHKS, CDR2 YYEKEE (reference sequence). The CDR3 consists of 14 residues. The CDR3 coding sequence is TGTGCCAGCAGCTTTCAGGGCACGGATTCACCCCTCCACTTT. It codes for CASSFQGTDSPLHF.

This rearrangement joins TRBV10-3 to TRBJ1-5; 8 nucleotides line up with TRBD1. The V gene end was trimmed by 6 bases and the J gene end by 5 bases; junction bases not matched to a gene: 6. This CDR3 has 14 amino acids. The germline CDR1 and CDR2 sequences are ENHRY and SYGVKD. The CDR3 loop is CAIRAGTGDQPQHF. DNA of the CDR3: TGTGCCATCAGAGCCGGGACAGGCGATCAGCCCCAGCATTTT.

The chain recombines TRBV19 with TRBJ1-5; D is undetermined. Germline lookup yields CDR1 LNHDA and CDR2 SQIVND (reference sequence). Trimming removed 3 bases from V and 4 bases from J, with 16 bases in between. The CDR3 has 16 residues. As DNA, the CDR3 is TGTGCCAGTAGTATTTCTACCCCTGGAGGGAATCAGCCCCAGCATTTT. Translating gives CASSISTPGGNQPQHF.

This chain joins TRBV25-1 and TRBJ1-5; perhaps TRBD1 as D (5 bases). The V gene lost 2 bases and the J gene lost 3 bases, with 17 bases spanning the gap. CDR3 length: 17 residues. Germline CDR1 is MGHDK and CDR2 is SYGVNS. The CDR3 DNA is TGTGCCAGCAGTGAACCACCCTCCCCAGGGAACAATCAGCCCCAGCATTTT. Translation gives CASSEPPSPGNNQPQHF.

This chain links TRBV5-1 with TRBJ2-5; D is perhaps TRBD1 (5 bases). V lost 3 bases and J lost 5, with 17 bases in between. CDR3 length: 15 residues. Germline V gives CDR1 SGHRS, CDR2 YFSETQ. CDR3: CASSSASRARETQYF. CDR3 DNA: TGCGCCAGCAGCTCAGCGTCCAGGGCCCGGGAGACCCAGTACTTC.

V gene TRBV12-3 or TRBV12-4 combines with J gene TRBJ2-1; 8 nucleotides match TRBD1. J was trimmed by 13 bases and V by 5 bases; bases with no gene match: 4. The CDR3 is made up of 11 amino acids. CDR3 protein: CASSVGQGQFF. The DNA for the CDR3 is TGTGCCAGCAGTGTAGGACAGGGTCAGTTCTTC.

This chain joins TRBV13 and TRBJ2-1; TRBD1 agrees at 12 bases. Germline V lookup: CDR1 PRHDT, CDR2 FYEKMQ (reference sequence). The CDR3 loop spans 17 amino acids. Trimming at V came to 1 base and at J to 8 bases, leaving 9 bases not matched to a gene. CDR3 nucleotides: TGTGCCAGCAGCTTAGCGGGACAGGGGGCCCGCGGGGATGAGCAGTTCTTC. Amino acids: CASSLAGQGARGDEQFF.

The chain has TRBV5-1 and TRBJ2-7, with 11 bases identical to TRBD1. The germline V gene has CDR1 SGHRS and CDR2 YFSETQ. CDR3 length: 14 residues. Unmatched junction bases numbered 2, after V lost 3 bases and J lost 3 bases. The CDR3 here is CASSSGTGGYEQYF. The CDR3 bases are TGCGCCAGCAGCTCCGGGACAGGGGGCTACGAGCAGTACTTC.

The gene calls are TRBV28 and TRBJ1-1; tentative D call: TRBD1 (6 bases). The V gene's germline CDR1 is MDHEN and CDR2 SYDVKM. V lost 8 bases and J lost 7, with 14 bases in between. The CDR3 spans 12 residues. The CDR3 sequence is CASSSGGFEAFF. CDR3 DNA sequence: TGTGCCAGCTCATCGGGGGGCTTTGAAGCTTTCTTT.

This chain joins TRBV15 and TRBJ1-6; D gene uncertain. The length of the CDR3 is 15 residues. The V end lost 0 bases, the J end lost 11 bases, and 14 bases lay between the germline ends. Germline V gene data show CDR1 as LNHNV and CDR2 as YYDKDF (reference sequence). The CDR3 nucleotides read TGTGCCACCAGCAGAGATGCCAATCTCGGAGCACCCCTCCACTTT. Translating gives CATSRDANLGAPLHF.

This clone was seen only a few times. This chain joins TRBV11-2 and TRBJ1-1; no firm D call. Germline CDR1 reads SGHAT; CDR2 reads FQNNGV. Trimming took 1 base from V and 2 from J, leaving 8 bases between them. The CDR3 contains 14 residues. CDR3 loop: CASSLGRTNTEAFF. The CDR3 nucleotides read TGTGCCAGCAGCTTAGGCCGCACTAACACTGAAGCTTTCTTT.

The V call is TRBV7-3, the J call TRBJ1-3, with D possibly being TRBD1 (5 bases). The CDR3 sequence is 13 residues long. Per germline, CDR1 SGHTA and CDR2 FQGTGA. V was pared by 3 bases and J by 8 bases, with 11 bases between. The CDR3 spells CASSLGLGDTIYF. The CDR3 DNA reads TGTGCCAGCAGCTTGGGACTGGGGGACACCATATATTTT.

The V gene is TRBV19, the J gene TRBJ1-2, with 7 bases aligning to TRBD1. Germline assignment: CDR1 LNHDA and CDR2 SQIVND (reference sequence). This CDR3 comprises 13 residues. Trimming at V came to 5 bases and at J to 5 bases, leaving 5 bases not matched to a gene. CDR3 sequence (DNA): TGTGCCAGTAGTCTGACAGGGCCTTATGGCTACACCTTC. It yields the protein CASSLTGPYGYTF.